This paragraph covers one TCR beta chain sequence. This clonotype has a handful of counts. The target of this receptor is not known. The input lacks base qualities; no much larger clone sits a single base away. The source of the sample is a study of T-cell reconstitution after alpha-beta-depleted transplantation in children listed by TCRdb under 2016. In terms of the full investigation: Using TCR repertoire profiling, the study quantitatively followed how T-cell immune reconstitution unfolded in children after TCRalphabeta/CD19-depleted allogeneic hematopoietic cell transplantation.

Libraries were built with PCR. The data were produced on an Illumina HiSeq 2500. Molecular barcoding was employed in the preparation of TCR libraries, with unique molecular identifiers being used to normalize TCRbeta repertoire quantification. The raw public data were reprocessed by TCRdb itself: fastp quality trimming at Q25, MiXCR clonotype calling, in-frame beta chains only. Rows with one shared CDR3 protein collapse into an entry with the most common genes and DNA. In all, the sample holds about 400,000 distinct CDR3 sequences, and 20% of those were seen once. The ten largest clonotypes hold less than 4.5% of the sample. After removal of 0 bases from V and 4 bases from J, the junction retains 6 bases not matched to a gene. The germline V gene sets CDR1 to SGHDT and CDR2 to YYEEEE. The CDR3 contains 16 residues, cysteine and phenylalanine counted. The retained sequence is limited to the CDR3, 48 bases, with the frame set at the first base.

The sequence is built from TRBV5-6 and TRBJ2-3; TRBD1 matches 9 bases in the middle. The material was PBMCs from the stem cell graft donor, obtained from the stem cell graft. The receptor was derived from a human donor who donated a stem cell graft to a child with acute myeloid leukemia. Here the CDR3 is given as CASSLEGTGNPDTQYF. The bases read TGTGCCAGCAGCTTGGAAGGGACAGGGAATCCAGATACGCAGTATTTT.